These 24 T cell receptor beta chains share one sample of origin, sequenced in a study of human T cells and chemical hapten exposure. One entry per CDR3 protein, called by TCRdb with MiXCR from the RACE reads. This table holds some 50,000 distinct CDR3 sequences, less than 4.5% found once. As for time point: healthy volunteer bleed at 2 weeks. Sequencing started from total RNA isolated from unfractionated whole blood. The source material was whole blood. The receptors here all came from a human donor in good health. Some clones in this sample may be carry-over from other donors' samples.

This clonotype has a count of ten or more. The rearrangement links TRBV11-1 to TRBJ1-1; D is uncertain. V was cut by 6 bases and J by 0 bases, with 11 bases left in between. The CDR3 sequence is 14 residues long. In germline, CDR1 is SGHAT, CDR2 FQDESV (reference sequence). The CDR3 here is CASRDQGMNTEAFF. In DNA, the CDR3 is TGTGCCAGCAGGGACCAAGGAATGAACACTGAAGCTTTCTTT.

This clonotype was seen at least ten times. The chain has TRBV3-1 and TRBJ2-3; 7 nucleotides line up with TRBD2. Germline V lookup: CDR1 LGHDT, CDR2 YNNKEL (reference sequence). The CDR3 consists of 17 residues. Trimming cost V 6 bases and J 3 bases; bases outside gene matches: 15. The CDR3 nucleotides read TGTGCCAGCAGTCAGCAGGCACCGGGACTACTGACAGATACGCAGTATTTT. Translation: CASSQQAPGLLTDTQYF.

V and J are TRBV7-9 and TRBJ1-1; 7 bases agree with TRBD1. The germline CDR1 and CDR2 sequences are SEHNR and FQNEAQ (reference sequence). This CDR3 spans 14 amino acids. The ends lost 3 bases at V and 6 bases at J; junction bases unmatched: 7. The CDR3 DNA follows: TGTGCCAGCAGCTTGGGGGGACAGAGGGCTGAAGCTTTCTTT. This gives the protein CASSLGGQRAEAFF.

This clonotype has ten or more counts. The rearrangement links TRBV11-1 to TRBJ1-1; D remains unclear. Germline V gene lookup returns CDR1 SGHAT and CDR2 FQDESV (reference sequence). V dropped 2 bases and J dropped 5 bases, with 15 bases sitting between them. The CDR3 consists of 15 residues. This CDR3 is CASSLKTSGVTEAFF. CDR3 coding DNA: TGTGCCAGCAGCTTAAAAACATCGGGCGTAACTGAAGCTTTCTTT.

This clonotype has ten or more counts. The chain joins TRBV20-1 to TRBJ1-1; 7 nucleotides match TRBD1. Germline V gene lookup returns CDR1 DFQATT and CDR2 SNEGSKA (reference sequence). This CDR3 is built from 14 residues. J lost 5 bases, V lost 5 bases, and 11 bases had no gene match. The CDR3 nucleotides read TGCAGTGCTCGACGATTGACAGGGAGAACTGAAGCTTTCTTT. Translated, it gives CSARRLTGRTEAFF.

This clonotype showed up just a few times. The gene calls are TRBV5-1 and TRBJ2-3; D not certain. The germline V gene has CDR1 SGHRS and CDR2 YFSETQ. The CDR3 is 15 amino acids. Trimming took 0 bases from V and 0 from J, leaving 8 bases between them. For the CDR3, the DNA is TGCGCCAGCAGCTTGGTGGTATCTAGCACAGATACGCAGTATTTT. Translated: CASSLVVSSTDTQYF.

In its sample, this clonotype was seen many times. The V call is TRBV2, the J call TRBJ1-2, with D hard to call. The germline V gene has CDR1 SNHLY and CDR2 FYNNEI. Deletions cut 6 bases from V and 5 bases from J, with 16 bases between. The CDR3 runs 14 residues. CDR3 bases: TGTGCCAGCAGCCTACCGGGAGACACATATGGCTACACCTTC. Protein: CASSLPGDTYGYTF.

This clonotype occurred a few times. The chain recombines TRBV29-1 with TRBJ2-1; 8 bases line up with TRBD2. V shed 6 bases, J shed 2 bases, and the junction held 6 bases outside the gene matches. The CDR3 runs 14 residues. Germline values: CDR1 SQVTM, CDR2 ANQGSEA. The CDR3 DNA sequence: TGCAGCGTGGGGAGCGGGGGAACCTACAATGAGCAGTTCTTC. Amino acid sequence: CSVGSGGTYNEQFF.

In this sample, this clonotype turned up many times. The chain employs TRBV28 and TRBJ2-7, with D possibly matching TRBD1 (5 bases). The CDR3 sequence is 15 residues long. V gave up 3 bases and J gave up 3 bases, with 15 bases separating them. The germline CDR1 and CDR2 sequences are MDHEN and SYDVKM. The CDR3 bases are TGTGCCAGCAGTTTTTCTTGGCAGGGTATCTACGAGCAGTACTTC. Translated, it gives CASSFSWQGIYEQYF.

This clonotype was seen at least ten times. The rearrangement uses TRBV27 and TRBJ2-7; 9 bases are a match to TRBD2. Germline-derived CDR1 and CDR2 are MNHEY and SMNVEV (reference sequence). With 6 bases clipped from V and 2 bases from J, the junction kept 8 bases outside the gene matches. The CDR3 is 15 amino acids. The CDR3 DNA reads TGTGCCAGCAGACCGCTAGCGGGAACAACCTACGAGCAGTACTTC. Translation: CASRPLAGTTYEQYF.

There are many counts of this clonotype. The V gene is TRBV28, the J gene TRBJ1-5; TRBD1 is a possible D gene (5 bases). The V and J ends lost 10 bases and 2 bases respectively, with 18 bases between them. This CDR3 region has 15 residues. Germline loops: CDR1 MDHEN, CDR2 SYDVKM. The chain's CDR3 is CATCRSGLGNQPQHF. The CDR3 nucleotides read TGTGCCACCTGTCGATCAGGGTTGGGCAATCAGCCCCAGCATTTT.

This clonotype was detected many times. This sequence joins TRBV20-1 and TRBJ2-3; D gene ambiguous. The length of the CDR3 is 12 residues. Germline CDR1 is DFQATT and CDR2 is SNEGSKA (reference sequence). V was shortened by 1 base and J by 6 bases, with 8 bases between the two germline ends. The CDR3 region is CSARVARDTQYF. The CDR3, as DNA: TGCAGTGCTAGAGTTGCCAGGGATACGCAGTATTTT.

This clonotype was counted many times. The chain uses TRBV28 and TRBJ2-3; 10 bases fit TRBD2. J lost 6 bases, V lost 6 bases, and 12 bases had no gene match. The CDR3 spans 16 residues. Germline CDR1 and CDR2: MDHEN and SYDVKM. The CDR3 protein is CASSQEAGGALDTQYF. CDR3 coding DNA: TGTGCCAGCAGCCAAGAAGCGGGAGGGGCCCTTGATACGCAGTATTTT.

This clonotype was picked up many times. In DNA form, the CDR3 reads TGTGCCTGTCCCCCAGGGACAGGGAGCACCGGGGAGCTGTTTTTT. Residues: CACPPGTGSTGELFF. The J gene is TRBJ2-2, the V gene TRBV30; 9 bases map to TRBD1. The junction had 9 bases not matched to a gene; V was cut back by 6 bases and J by 4 bases. Germline V gene lookup returns CDR1 GTSNPN and CDR2 SVGIG (reference sequence). The CDR3 sequence is 15 residues long.

This clonotype was counted many times. The chain joins TRBV20-1 to TRBJ2-1, with no clear D. CDR3 length: 15 residues. Germline V gene lookup returns CDR1 DFQATT and CDR2 SNEGSKA (reference sequence). V was cut by 4 bases and J by 5 bases, with 18 bases left in between. CDR3 loop: CSAIRRPVKNNEQFF. CDR3 sequence (DNA): TGCAGTGCTATTCGCCGGCCAGTAAAGAACAATGAGCAGTTCTTC.

The rearrangement joins TRBV3-1 to TRBJ1-2; D call uncertain. CDR3 length equals 15 residues. The germline gives CDR1 LGHDT, CDR2 YNNKEL (reference sequence). The V end lost 2 bases, the J end lost 4 bases, and 14 bases lay between the germline ends. The CDR3 reads CASSQFPLDAYGYTF. CDR3 DNA: TGTGCCAGCAGCCAATTCCCCCTTGACGCCTATGGCTACACCTTC.

There are many counts of this clonotype. J is TRBJ2-7 and V is TRBV5-1; D remains unclear. The CDR3 has 12 residues. The V and J ends lost 4 bases and 4 bases respectively, with 9 bases between them. CDR1 SGHRS and CDR2 YFSETQ come from the germline V gene. The CDR3 loop reads CASSPRRYEQYF. The CDR3 bases are TGCGCCAGCAGCCCCCGCAGGTACGAGCAGTACTTC.

This clonotype was seen at least ten times. The chain couples TRBV6-2 or TRBV6-3 to TRBJ2-7, with a tentative D call TRBD2 (6 bases). The V gene lost 6 bases and the J gene lost 3 bases, with 12 bases spanning the gap. The CDR3 is made up of 13 amino acids. Germline lookup yields CDR1 MNHEY and CDR2 SVGEGT. CDR3 in DNA: TGTGCCAGCAGGGGGAGGAACGGCTACGAGCAGTACTTC. Translation: CASRGRNGYEQYF.

This clonotype was detected ten times or more. The CDR3 here is CASSYLGPPNYGYTF. As DNA, the CDR3 is TGTGCCAGCAGTTACTTGGGACCGCCAAACTATGGCTACACCTTC. This chain uses TRBV12-3 or TRBV12-4 with TRBJ1-2, with D possibly TRBD1 on 5 matching bases. This CDR3 is built from 15 residues. V lost 4 bases and J lost 2, with 14 bases in between.

In its sample, this clonotype was seen many times. V usage is TRBV6-5 and J usage is TRBJ2-7, with 11 positions matching TRBD2. Trimming took 4 bases from V and 0 from J; bases not matched to a gene: 2. The CDR3 is 15 residues long. CDR1 and CDR2 from the germline V gene are MNHEY and SVGAGI. The CDR3 loop is CASSSGLAASYEQYF. The CDR3 DNA reads as TGTGCCAGCAGTTCGGGACTAGCGGCCTCCTACGAGCAGTACTTC.

This clonotype showed up just a few times. The gene calls are TRBV15 and TRBJ2-3; the match to TRBD1 covers 8 bases. The CDR3 sequence is 15 residues long. The V gene end was trimmed by 3 bases and the J gene end by 4 bases; junction bases not matched to a gene: 6. Per the germline V gene, CDR1 is LNHNV and CDR2 is YYDKDF (reference sequence). CDR3 loop: CATSSPRGRPDTQYF. The CDR3 coding sequence is TGTGCCACCAGCAGTCCCAGGGGGCGGCCAGATACGCAGTATTTT.

This clonotype was observed many times. The V gene is TRBV24-1, the J gene TRBJ2-6; TRBD1 matches at 11 bases. There are 18 residues in the CDR3. The trim removed 2 bases at V and 4 bases at J, leaving 6 bases unmatched. CDR1 is KGHDR and CDR2 is SFDVKD in the germline V gene. CDR3 sequence reads: CATSDWTGGSSGANVLTF. CDR3 DNA: TGTGCCACCAGTGATTGGACAGGGGGCTCGTCCGGGGCCAACGTCCTGACTTTC.

This chain connects TRBV7-2 to TRBJ2-5; TRBD2 agrees at 9 bases. This CDR3 spans 16 amino acids. The germline V gene encodes CDR1 SGHTA and CDR2 FQGNSA. V shed 1 base and J 5 bases; nucleotides not matched to a gene: 8. CDR3 protein: CASSLGGSGRGETQYF. In DNA, the CDR3 is TGTGCCAGCAGCTTAGGGGGTAGCGGGAGAGGGGAGACCCAGTACTTC.

This clonotype was observed a handful of times. The rearrangement joins TRBV5-4 to TRBJ2-6; D could derive from TRBD1 or TRBD2 (7 bases each). Trimming cost V 3 bases and J 0 bases, with 16 bases left between them. The CDR3 spans 18 residues. From germline, CDR1 is SGHNT and CDR2 YYREEE (reference sequence). The CDR3: CASSWGGTAYSGANVLTF. The CDR3 nucleotides are TGTGCCAGCAGCTGGGGGGGGACAGCCTACTCTGGGGCCAACGTCCTGACTTTC.